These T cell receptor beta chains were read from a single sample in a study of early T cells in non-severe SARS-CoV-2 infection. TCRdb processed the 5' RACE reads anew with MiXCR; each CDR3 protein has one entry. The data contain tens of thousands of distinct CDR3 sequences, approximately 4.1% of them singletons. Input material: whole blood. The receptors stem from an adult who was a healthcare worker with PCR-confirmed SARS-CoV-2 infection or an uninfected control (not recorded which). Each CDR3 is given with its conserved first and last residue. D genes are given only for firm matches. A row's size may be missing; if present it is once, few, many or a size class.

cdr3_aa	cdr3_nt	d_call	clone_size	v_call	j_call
CASSLEGVAQDTQYF	TGTGCCAGCAGCTTAGAGGGAGTGGCCCAAGATACGCAGTATTTT	.	.	TRBV11-3	TRBJ2-3
CASSSGRREQYF	TGTGCCAGTAGCAGCGGTAGGAGGGAGCAGTACTTC	.	.	TRBV5-5	TRBJ2-7
CASSLGYQASGANVLTF	TGTGCCAGCAGCTTAGGGTACCAGGCCTCTGGGGCCAACGTCCTGACTTTC	.	many	TRBV7-2	TRBJ2-6
CASSTWTSGSRQETQYF	TGTGCCAGCAGCACCTGGACTAGCGGGAGTAGGCAGGAGACCCAGTACTTC	TRBD2	many	TRBV11-2	TRBJ2-5
CSAGPGLAGGNEQFF	TGCAGTGCTGGGCCGGGACTAGCGGGAGGGAATGAGCAGTTCTTC	TRBD2	many	TRBV20-1	TRBJ2-1
CASSWGENTYYEQYF	TGTGCCAGCAGCTGGGGGGAGAACACCTACTACGAGCAGTACTTC	.	many	TRBV9	TRBJ2-7
CASSQTSGTEAFF	TGTGCCAGCAGCCAGACCTCGGGCACTGAAGCTTTCTTT	.	many	TRBV12-3/TRBV12-4	TRBJ1-1
CASSQGVPQGSNEKLFF	TGTGCCAGCAGCCAAGGGGTCCCACAGGGTTCTAATGAAAAACTGTTTTTT	.	few	TRBV4-2	TRBJ1-4
CASSTLAGGSEQYF	TGTGCCAGCAGTACCCTAGCGGGAGGATCCGAGCAGTACTTC	TRBD2	few	TRBV28	TRBJ2-7
CASSLDVERAYEQYF	TGTGCCAGCTCACTGGACGTCGAACGAGCCTACGAGCAGTACTTC	.	few	TRBV18	TRBJ2-7
CASSEGQGAYEQYF	TGTGCCAGCAGCGAAGGACAGGGGGCTTACGAGCAGTACTTC	TRBD1	few	TRBV7-6	TRBJ2-7
CASSWLGGVDTEAFF	TGTGCCAGCAGTTGGCTTGGGGGGGTGGACACTGAAGCTTTCTTT	.	many	TRBV6-5	TRBJ1-1
CASRKPGQGISGELFF	TGTGCCAGTAGGAAACCGGGACAGGGGATTAGCGGGGAGCTGTTTTTT	TRBD1	many	TRBV19	TRBJ2-2
CASRAENYGYTF	TGTGCCAGCAGGGCAGAAAACTATGGCTACACCTTC	.	.	TRBV6-2/TRBV6-3	TRBJ1-2
CASSFRETYGYTF	TGTGCCAGCAGCTTCAGGGAGACCTATGGCTACACCTTC	.	many	TRBV7-2	TRBJ1-2
CASSLQGGSNEKLFF	TGTGCCAGCAGCTTGCAGGGGGGATCTAATGAAAAACTGTTTTTT	TRBD1	many	TRBV5-4	TRBJ1-4
CASSLVLGQQETQYF	TGTGCCAGCAGCTTAGTTTTGGGGCAGCAAGAGACCCAGTACTTC	.	.	TRBV7-2	TRBJ2-5
CASSDSAGDYNEQFF	TGTGCCAGCAGTGACTCGGCAGGGGACTACAATGAGCAGTTCTTC	.	many	TRBV6-4	TRBJ2-1
CASSLRTESSGNTIYF	TGTGCCAGCTCTCTAAGGACGGAGAGCTCTGGAAACACCATATATTTT	.	many	TRBV18	TRBJ1-3
CASGLVQTNTGELFF	TGTGCTAGTGGTTTGGTACAAACGAACACCGGGGAGCTGTTTTTT	.	many	TRBV12-5	TRBJ2-2
CATGAGPLISLVTEAFF	TGTGCCACCGGGGCCGGGCCTTTAATCTCGCTGGTCACTGAAGCTTTCTTT	.	many	TRBV19	TRBJ1-1
CASRQGAGDTQYF	TGTGCCAGCCGACAGGGGGCTGGGGATACGCAGTATTTT	TRBD1	.	TRBV18	TRBJ2-3
CSAREAAGYEQYF	TGCAGTGCTAGAGAAGCAGCGGGATACGAGCAGTACTTC	TRBD2	many	TRBV20-1	TRBJ2-7
CASSLRDSTYNEQFF	TGTGCCAGCAGCCTACGAGACAGTACCTACAATGAGCAGTTCTTC	.	few	TRBV7-2	TRBJ2-1
CAGRDRGNTEAFF	TGTGCCGGGAGAGACAGGGGGAACACTGAAGCTTTCTTT	TRBD1	many	TRBV6-1	TRBJ1-1
CASSPWGNTEAFF	TGTGCCAGCAGCCCATGGGGGAACACTGAAGCTTTCTTT	.	many	TRBV7-3	TRBJ1-1
CSARDLLTAGYEQYF	TGCAGTGCTAGAGATCTACTGACGGCCGGTTACGAGCAGTACTTC	.	many	TRBV20-1	TRBJ2-7
CASSLIPGERNQPQHF	TGTGCCAGCAGCTTAATTCCGGGGGAGAGGAACCAGCCCCAGCATTTT	.	few	TRBV7-3	TRBJ1-5
CASSSDSNNQPQHF	TGTGCCAGCAGCTCGGACAGTAACAATCAGCCCCAGCATTTT	.	many	TRBV7-9	TRBJ1-5
CASRYSGGIDDGYTF	TGTGCCAGTAGGTATTCAGGGGGAATCGACGATGGCTACACCTTC	TRBD1	many	TRBV19	TRBJ1-2